Listed below are T cell receptor beta chains from one sample, sequenced in a study of T cell repertoires in cytomegalovirus infection. TCRdb re-called the reads through MiXCR, storing one row per CDR3 protein. The profile shows around 170,000 distinct CDR3 sequences, under 20% of them singletons. Sequencing was carried out using CD8+ T cells from PBMCs. The receptors were gathered from a human donor in good health (CMV status not recorded). Some clones in this sample may be carry-over from other donors' samples. Each CDR3 is given with its conserved first and last residue. A D gene is named only where the DNA matches it firmly. Only some rows state a clone size, as once, few, many or a class for expanded clones.

V gene	clone size	J gene	D gene	CDR3 protein	CDR3 DNA
TRBV12-3/TRBV12-4	many	TRBJ2-7	NA	CASRTTGDEQYF	TGTGCCAGCAGGACTACAGGTGACGAGCAGTACTTC
TRBV6-6	NA	TRBJ2-5	NA	CASSYSNSPRQVTQETQYF	TGTGCCAGCAGTTACTCTAACTCGCCCCGACAGGTGACGCAAGAGACCCAGTACTTC
TRBV7-9	many	TRBJ2-7	NA	CASSSLSYEQYF	TGTGCCAGCAGCTCCCTATCTTACGAGCAGTACTTC
TRBV11-2	NA	TRBJ2-7	NA	CASSSPKVTYEQYF	TGTGCCAGCAGCTCGCCGAAGGTCACCTACGAGCAGTACTTC
TRBV5-1	many	TRBJ2-1	NA	CASKNAGTYNEQFF	TGCGCCAGTAAGAATGCCGGGACTTACAATGAGCAGTTCTTC
TRBV20-1	few	TRBJ2-3	NA	CSARDLFRGDTQYF	TGCAGTGCTAGAGATCTCTTCAGAGGAGATACGCAGTATTTT
TRBV6-6	NA	TRBJ1-2	NA	CASSIQADYGYTF	TGTGCCAGCAGCATTCAAGCGGACTATGGCTACACCTTC
TRBV29-1	few	TRBJ2-7	NA	CSVEDWGTDSYEQYF	TGCAGCGTTGAAGATTGGGGGACCGACTCCTACGAGCAGTACTTC
TRBV7-9	NA	TRBJ2-6	NA	CASSPRMSSGANVLTF	TGTGCCAGCAGCCCCCGAATGAGCTCTGGGGCCAACGTCCTGACTTTC
TRBV7-2	few	TRBJ1-5	TRBD1	CASSHRDRGRGGSNQPQHF	TGTGCCAGCAGCCACCGGGACAGGGGGCGGGGGGGGAGCAATCAGCCCCAGCATTTT
TRBV24-1	once	TRBJ1-1	NA	CATSDSDSMNTEAFF	TGTGCCACCAGTGACTCGGACAGCATGAACACTGAAGCTTTCTTT
TRBV28	few	TRBJ2-2	NA	CASSFSRTELFF	TGTGCCAGCAGTTTTTCCAGGACGGAGCTGTTTTTT
TRBV7-3	few	TRBJ2-2	TRBD2	CASSLRSSGLLGTGELFF	TGTGCCAGCAGCTTAAGGTCTAGCGGGCTACTGGGCACCGGGGAGCTGTTTTTT
TRBV27	NA	TRBJ2-7	TRBD1	CASSFRQGNSYEQYF	TGTGCCAGCAGTTTCCGACAGGGAAACTCCTACGAGCAGTACTTC
TRBV11-2	once	TRBJ2-7	NA	CASSLRKHEQYF	TGTGCCAGCAGCTTGAGGAAACACGAGCAGTACTTC
TRBV10-3	few	TRBJ2-7	NA	CAITQAGQSYEQYF	TGTGCCATCACCCAGGCGGGACAGAGCTACGAGCAGTACTTC